These T cell receptor beta chains were read from a single sample in a study of blood T cell repertoires in COVID-19. Sequencing used immunoSEQ multiplex PCR; TCRdb keeps in-frame clones, though not all of them. The sample holds some 200,000 clones, around three quarters seen once. Sequencing input: peripheral blood. The source of these receptors is a woman in her 70s with acute or convalescent COVID-19. CDR3s include the opening cysteine and the closing phenylalanine or tryptophan. The D gene is left open where the match is weak. The size entry is marked missing in some rows and otherwise reads once, few, many or a size class.

CDR3nt	CDR3aa	d_gene	len	abundance	j_gene	v_gene
TGTGCCAGCAGCTTATCTCGGGACAGATACGAGCAGTACTTC	CASSLSRDRYEQYF	TRBD1	14	.	TRBJ2-7	TRBV7-2
TGTGCCAGCAGCTTCCTGGACAGCGCAGATACGCAGTATTTT	CASSFLDSADTQYF	.	14	.	TRBJ2-3	TRBV7-2
TGCGCCAGCAGACAGGGGCAGAACACCGGGGAGCTGTTTTTT	CASRQGQNTGELFF	TRBD1	14	many	TRBJ2-2	TRBV10-1
TGTGCCAGCAGACGACAGGGACTTGAAGCTTTCTTT	CASRRQGLEAFF	TRBD1	12	.	TRBJ1-1	TRBV7-2
TGTGCCTGGAGTGAGGCAGGGGAATCACCCCTCCACTTT	CAWSEAGESPLHF	.	13	.	TRBJ1-6	TRBV30
TGTGCCAGCACTCGGGCGGGGGGGGGTTCACCCCTCCACTTT	CASTRAGGGSPLHF	.	14	once	TRBJ1-6	TRBV27
TGTGCCATCAGTGACTCAGATACGCAGTATTTT	CAISDSDTQYF	.	11	.	TRBJ2-3	TRBV10-3
TGTGCCAGCAGCTTAGAAGGGGGCGGGGTTGGTAGGGCTTTCTTT	CASSLEGGGVGRAFF	TRBD1	15	.	TRBJ1-1	TRBV11-2
TGCGCCAGCAGCTTCGGGACTAGCGGGGGGGCGGAGACCCAGTACTTC	CASSFGTSGGAETQYF	TRBD2	16	.	TRBJ2-5	TRBV4-3
TGTGCCAGCTCCCGGGGAGGAGATCTTCACTATGGCTACACCTTC	CASSRGGDLHYGYTF	.	15	.	TRBJ1-2	TRBV18
TGCGCCAGCAGCTTGTCCCGGGTCAGTGGCTACACCTTC	CASSLSRVSGYTF	.	13	.	TRBJ1-2	TRBV5-1
TGTGCCACCTTAAACGACATCCCGAACACCGGGGAGCTGTTTTTT	CATLNDIPNTGELFF	.	15	.	TRBJ2-2	TRBV7-9
TGTGCCAGCAGCCCGGGACAGCTTAATGAAAAACTGTTTTTT	CASSPGQLNEKLFF	TRBD1	14	medium-sized	TRBJ1-4	TRBV7-9
TGTGCCAGCAGGACCCTCCGGGACAGGGATGAGACCCAGTACTTC	CASRTLRDRDETQYF	TRBD1	15	.	TRBJ2-5	TRBV7-9
TGTGCCAGCAGCTTGACAGCCGGGAGCAATCAGCCCCAGCATTTT	CASSLTAGSNQPQHF	.	15	.	TRBJ1-5	TRBV7-2
TGCGCCAGCAGCTCGGGGGGGCAAGAGACCCAGTACTTC	CASSSGGQETQYF	TRBD2	13	.	TRBJ2-5	TRBV5-1
TGTGCCACCAGCAGAGTTGGTGGGGGCGGGGATACGCAGTATTTT	CATSRVGGGGDTQYF	.	15	once	TRBJ2-3	TRBV15
TGTGCCAGCAGCTTAGAACGGTCCTACGAGCAGTACTTC	CASSLERSYEQYF	.	13	once	TRBJ2-7	TRBV13
TGTGCCAGCAGTGAAGCAGGGGGCAGGCAAGAGACCCAGTACTTC	CASSEAGGRQETQYF	TRBD1	15	.	TRBJ2-5	TRBV25-1
TGTGCCAGCAGTTACTCGAGAGGGACAGCACTTCGCGAGCAGTACTTC	CASSYSRGTALREQYF	TRBD1	16	.	TRBJ2-7	TRBV6-5
TGTGCCAGCAGCCTAGGGGGCTATGAGCAGTTCTTC	CASSLGGYEQFF	TRBD1	12	few	TRBJ2-1	TRBV2
TGTGCCAGCAGCCAAGCCGGGGACAGGAATCAGCCCCAGCATTTT	CASSQAGDRNQPQHF	TRBD1	15	.	TRBJ1-5	TRBV3-1/TRBV3-2